Listed below are T cell receptor beta chains from one sample, sequenced in a study of shared clonotypes between healthy human individuals. Here immunoSEQ multiplex PCR was the method, and the copy in TCRdb shows in-frame clones only, minus some. The data hold millions of clones, with about 95% observed a single time. Sequencing was carried out using naive CD8+ T cells sorted from blood. The receptors were sampled from a man aged 18 to 29 in good health. Both conserved end residues are part of each CDR3. The D gene is left open where the match is weak. Size tells how often a clone was seen (once, few, many) or the class of an expanded clone, and some rows leave it out.

J: TRBJ1-5; D: -; size: -; V: TRBV27; CDR3: CASSPLLLGQPQHF; DNA: TGTGCCAGCAGTCCCCTCCTCCTGGGGCAGCCCCAGCATTTT
J: TRBJ1-4; D: -; size: -; V: TRBV5-1; CDR3: CASSLESAGRDIEKLFF; DNA: TGCGCCAGCAGCTTGGAGTCGGCGGGCAGGGACATAGAAAAACTGTTTTTT
J: TRBJ2-5; D: -; size: -; V: TRBV9; CDR3: CASSVVVGTQETQYF; DNA: TGTGCCAGCAGTGTTGTCGTCGGGACCCAAGAGACCCAGTACTTC
J: TRBJ1-6; D: -; size: -; V: TRBV25-1; CDR3: CASSEGSVTPLHF; DNA: TGTGCCAGCAGTGAAGGGAGTGTCACACCCCTCCACTTT
J: TRBJ1-2; D: -; size: -; V: TRBV19; CDR3: CASQGGGRAYGYTF; DNA: TGTGCCAGTCAAGGAGGCGGACGGGCCTATGGCTACACCTTC
J: TRBJ2-7; D: -; size: -; V: TRBV6-5; CDR3: CASSLSGSYEQYF; DNA: TGTGCCAGCAGTCTTAGCGGTTCCTACGAGCAGTACTTC
J: TRBJ2-2; D: -; size: once; V: TRBV10-1; CDR3: CASSPGAYTGELFF; DNA: TGCGCCAGCAGCCCGGGGGCGTACACCGGGGAGCTGTTTTTT
J: TRBJ2-7; D: TRBD2; size: once; V: TRBV2; CDR3: CASGVRASGRSYEQYF; DNA: TGTGCCAGCGGAGTCAGGGCTAGCGGGAGAAGCTACGAGCAGTACTTC
J: TRBJ1-1; D: -; size: -; V: TRBV27; CDR3: CASKGGPMNTEAFF; DNA: TGTGCCAGCAAAGGAGGCCCTATGAACACTGAAGCTTTCTTT
J: TRBJ1-5; D: TRBD1; size: -; V: TRBV19; CDR3: CASRGQGHNQPQHF; DNA: TGTGCCAGTAGGGGACAGGGACACAATCAGCCCCAGCATTTT
J: TRBJ2-5; D: -; size: -; V: TRBV29-1; CDR3: CSVVPSETQYF; DNA: TGCAGCGTTGTCCCCTCGGAGACCCAGTACTTC
J: TRBJ2-7; D: -; size: -; V: TRBV9; CDR3: CASSVGGYSYEQYF; DNA: TGTGCCAGCAGCGTAGGAGGGTACTCCTACGAGCAGTACTTC
J: TRBJ2-1; D: TRBD2; size: -; V: TRBV4-1; CDR3: CASSQELAGSYNEQFF; DNA: TGCGCCAGCAGCCAAGAACTAGCGGGGAGCTACAATGAGCAGTTCTTC
J: TRBJ1-5; D: -; size: -; V: TRBV28; CDR3: CASSPTGIQPQHF; DNA: TGTGCCAGCAGTCCTACAGGGATCCAGCCCCAGCATTTT
J: TRBJ2-5; D: TRBD2; size: -; V: TRBV27; CDR3: CASSPFSGGETQYF; DNA: TGTGCCAGCAGTCCCTTTTCGGGAGGGGAGACCCAGTACTTC
J: TRBJ2-1; D: TRBD1; size: -; V: TRBV4-3; CDR3: CASSQDRDSYNEQFF; DNA: TGCGCCAGCAGCCAGGACAGGGATTCCTACAATGAGCAGTTCTTC
J: TRBJ1-6; D: TRBD1; size: -; V: TRBV27; CDR3: CASSSIGTGYSPLHF; DNA: TGTGCCAGCAGTTCCATCGGGACAGGTTATTCACCCCTCCACTTT
J: TRBJ2-3; D: -; size: -; V: TRBV7-8; CDR3: CASSLEADTQYF; DNA: TGTGCCAGCAGCTTAGAAGCAGATACGCAGTATTTT
J: TRBJ2-7; D: -; size: -; V: TRBV19; CDR3: CASTAGAGSSYEQYF; DNA: TGTGCCAGCACAGCTGGTGCGGGGAGCTCCTACGAGCAGTACTTC
J: TRBJ1-1; D: -; size: -; V: TRBV6-6; CDR3: CASSYPEGGNTEAFF; DNA: TGTGCCAGCAGTTACCCCGAGGGCGGGAACACTGAAGCTTTCTTT
J: TRBJ2-1; D: -; size: -; V: TRBV28; CDR3: CASSPGESSYNEQFF; DNA: TGTGCCAGCAGTCCTGGGGAGAGCTCCTACAATGAGCAGTTCTTC
J: TRBJ2-7; D: -; size: -; V: TRBV27; CDR3: CASSIGPAGDYEQYF; DNA: TGTGCCAGCAGTATCGGGCCGGCTGGAGACTACGAGCAGTACTTC
J: TRBJ1-3; D: -; size: -; V: TRBV27; CDR3: CASSLMGGNTIYF; DNA: TGTGCCAGCAGTTTAATGGGAGGAAACACCATATATTTT
J: TRBJ2-7; D: TRBD1; size: once; V: TRBV6-1; CDR3: CASSEASPRDRGFYEQYF; DNA: TGTGCCAGCAGTGAAGCGTCCCCCCGGGACAGGGGATTTTACGAGCAGTACTTC
J: TRBJ1-2; D: TRBD1; size: -; V: TRBV11-1; CDR3: CASSFETGERSVGYTF; DNA: TGTGCCAGCAGCTTCGAGACAGGGGAAAGGTCGGTGGGCTACACCTTC
J: TRBJ2-7; D: -; size: -; V: TRBV21-1; CDR3: CASSFGTTRITYEQYF; DNA: TGTGCCAGCAGCTTCGGTACTACACGGATTACCTACGAGCAGTACTTC
J: TRBJ2-7; D: -; size: once; V: TRBV9; CDR3: CASNLGGLSSYEQYF; DNA: TGTGCCAGCAACTTGGGGGGCCTTAGCTCCTACGAGCAGTACTTC
J: TRBJ1-2; D: -; size: -; V: TRBV5-6; CDR3: CASSVDGYGYTF; DNA: TGTGCCAGCAGCGTGGATGGGTATGGCTACACCTTC
J: TRBJ1-1; D: -; size: -; V: TRBV7-9; CDR3: CASSLPTGPEAFF; DNA: TGTGCCAGCAGCCTCCCGACAGGACCTGAAGCTTTCTTT
J: TRBJ2-7; D: -; size: -; V: TRBV27; CDR3: CASSTMTETSYEQYF; DNA: TGTGCCAGCAGTACAATGACAGAGACCTCCTACGAGCAGTACTTC
J: TRBJ1-6; D: -; size: -; V: TRBV28; CDR3: CASSTTSPLRGNNSPLHF; DNA: TGTGCCAGCAGTACTACCTCGCCCCTAAGGGGCAATAATTCACCCCTCCACTTT
J: TRBJ2-6; D: -; size: -; V: TRBV5-8; CDR3: CASSAPASSGANVLTF; DNA: TGTGCCAGCAGCGCTCCGGCGAGCTCTGGGGCCAACGTCCTGACTTTC
J: TRBJ2-7; D: -; size: -; V: TRBV9; CDR3: CASSASGGEGYEQYF; DNA: TGTGCCAGCAGCGCCTCCGGGGGAGAAGGTTACGAGCAGTACTTC
J: TRBJ2-5; D: TRBD2; size: -; V: TRBV7-9; CDR3: CASSQGLAVVSETQYF; DNA: TGTGCCAGCAGCCAAGGGCTAGCGGTTGTATCGGAGACCCAGTACTTC
J: TRBJ2-1; D: -; size: -; V: TRBV7-9; CDR3: CASSLFVGPDNEQFF; DNA: TGTGCCAGCAGCTTATTTGTGGGGCCGGACAATGAGCAGTTCTTC
J: TRBJ1-5; D: -; size: once; V: TRBV2; CDR3: CASSDPGHSNQPQHF; DNA: TGTGCCAGCAGTGATCCAGGTCATAGCAATCAGCCCCAGCATTTT
J: TRBJ2-7; D: -; size: -; V: TRBV7-6; CDR3: CASSLEAGQAHEQYF; DNA: TGTGCCAGCAGCTTAGAAGCGGGCCAAGCCCACGAGCAGTACTTC
J: TRBJ2-7; D: TRBD1; size: -; V: TRBV4-2; CDR3: CASSQPGQVSYEQYF; DNA: TGTGCCAGCAGCCAACCGGGACAGGTGTCCTACGAGCAGTACTTC
J: TRBJ2-1; D: -; size: -; V: TRBV10-3; CDR3: CAISEEENYEQFF; DNA: TGTGCCATCAGTGAGGAAGAAAACTATGAGCAGTTCTTC
J: TRBJ1-2; D: TRBD1; size: few; V: TRBV18; CDR3: CASSPGQGEGYGYTF; DNA: TGTGCCAGCTCACCAGGACAGGGGGAGGGCTATGGCTACACCTTC
J: TRBJ2-6; D: -; size: -; V: TRBV19; CDR3: CASSTPSGANVLTF; DNA: TGTGCCAGTAGTACACCTTCTGGGGCCAACGTCCTGACTTTC
J: TRBJ2-2; D: TRBD2; size: -; V: TRBV27; CDR3: CASSFGLASRTGELFF; DNA: TGTGCCAGCAGTTTTGGACTAGCCAGTCGCACCGGGGAGCTGTTTTTT
J: TRBJ2-5; D: -; size: -; V: TRBV11-2; CDR3: CASSRNQETQYF; DNA: TGTGCCAGCAGCCGGAACCAAGAGACCCAGTACTTC
J: TRBJ2-5; D: -; size: -; V: TRBV5-1; CDR3: CASSLEGVRRQETQYF; DNA: TGCGCCAGCAGCTTGGAAGGGGTCCGGCGGCAAGAGACCCAGTACTTC
J: TRBJ2-2; D: -; size: -; V: TRBV30; CDR3: CAWSVTWELFF; DNA: TGTGCCTGGAGTGTCACCTGGGAGCTGTTTTTT
J: TRBJ2-3; D: -; size: -; V: TRBV9; CDR3: CASSEGGGTDTQYF; DNA: TGTGCCAGCAGCGAGGGTGGCGGCACAGATACGCAGTATTTT
J: TRBJ2-1; D: -; size: -; V: TRBV30; CDR3: CAWSVLAAVNEQFF; DNA: TGTGCCTGGAGTGTATTGGCCGCGGTTAATGAGCAGTTCTTC
J: TRBJ2-7; D: -; size: -; V: TRBV2; CDR3: CASLEVDEQYF; DNA: TGTGCCAGCCTGGAAGTTGACGAGCAGTACTTC
J: TRBJ1-1; D: TRBD1; size: -; V: TRBV4-1; CDR3: CASSQDNRGTEAFF; DNA: TGCGCCAGCAGCCAAGATAACAGGGGCACTGAAGCTTTCTTT
J: TRBJ2-7; D: -; size: -; V: TRBV5-1; CDR3: CASSVQGLDYEQYF; DNA: TGCGCCAGCAGCGTACAGGGCCTCGACTACGAGCAGTACTTC
J: TRBJ2-7; D: -; size: -; V: TRBV27; CDR3: CASSLTGSSSYEQYF; DNA: TGTGCCAGCAGTTTAACGGGCAGTAGCTCCTACGAGCAGTACTTC
J: TRBJ2-7; D: -; size: -; V: TRBV11-2; CDR3: CASSSFLYEQYF; DNA: TGTGCCAGCAGCTCATTCCTCTACGAGCAGTACTTC
J: TRBJ2-7; D: -; size: -; V: TRBV7-9; CDR3: CASSHDLGDEQYF; DNA: TGTGCCAGCAGCCACGACTTGGGCGACGAGCAGTACTTC
J: TRBJ2-5; D: TRBD1; size: -; V: TRBV27; CDR3: CASRGQGILETQYF; DNA: TGTGCCAGCAGGGGACAGGGGATCTTAGAGACCCAGTACTTC
J: TRBJ2-7; D: -; size: -; V: TRBV19; CDR3: CASSMGLTYEQYF; DNA: TGTGCCAGTAGTATGGGTCTTACCTACGAGCAGTACTTC
J: TRBJ2-2; D: TRBD1; size: -; V: TRBV9; CDR3: CASSARTGDTGELFF; DNA: TGTGCCAGCAGCGCCCGGACAGGGGACACCGGGGAGCTGTTTTTT
J: TRBJ2-7; D: -; size: -; V: TRBV9; CDR3: CASSVGSGPEYEQYF; DNA: TGTGCCAGCAGCGTAGGGTCGGGACCCGAATACGAGCAGTACTTC